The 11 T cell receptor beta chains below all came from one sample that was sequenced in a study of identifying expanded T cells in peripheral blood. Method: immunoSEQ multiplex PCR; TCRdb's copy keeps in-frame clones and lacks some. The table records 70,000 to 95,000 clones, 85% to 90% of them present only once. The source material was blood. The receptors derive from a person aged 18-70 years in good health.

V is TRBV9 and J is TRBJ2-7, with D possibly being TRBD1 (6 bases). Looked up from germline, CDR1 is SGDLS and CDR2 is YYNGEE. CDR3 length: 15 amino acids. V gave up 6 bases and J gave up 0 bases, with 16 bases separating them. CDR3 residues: CASNKGGGTSYEQYF. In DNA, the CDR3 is TGTGCCAGCAACAAAGGGGGTGGTACCTCCTACGAGCAGTACTTC.

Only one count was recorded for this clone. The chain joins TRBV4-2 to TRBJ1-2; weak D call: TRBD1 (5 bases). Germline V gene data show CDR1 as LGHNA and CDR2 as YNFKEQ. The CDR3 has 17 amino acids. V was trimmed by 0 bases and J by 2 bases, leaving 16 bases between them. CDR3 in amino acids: CASSQDTPSTANYGYTF. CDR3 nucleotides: TGTGCCAGCAGCCAAGATACCCCATCGACAGCCAACTATGGCTACACCTTC.

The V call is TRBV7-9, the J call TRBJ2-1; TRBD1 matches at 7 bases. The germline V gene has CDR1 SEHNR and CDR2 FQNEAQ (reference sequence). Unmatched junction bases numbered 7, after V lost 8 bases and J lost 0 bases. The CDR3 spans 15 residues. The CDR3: CASGTTGASYNEQFF. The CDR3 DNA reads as TGTGCCAGCGGCACCACAGGGGCCTCCTACAATGAGCAGTTCTTC.

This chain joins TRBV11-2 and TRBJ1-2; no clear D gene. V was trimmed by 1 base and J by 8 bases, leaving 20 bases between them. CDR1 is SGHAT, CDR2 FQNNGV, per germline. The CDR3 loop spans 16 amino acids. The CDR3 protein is CASSLVGQSPMNGYTF. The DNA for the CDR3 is TGTGCCAGCAGCTTAGTCGGGCAGAGCCCTATGAACGGCTACACCTTC.

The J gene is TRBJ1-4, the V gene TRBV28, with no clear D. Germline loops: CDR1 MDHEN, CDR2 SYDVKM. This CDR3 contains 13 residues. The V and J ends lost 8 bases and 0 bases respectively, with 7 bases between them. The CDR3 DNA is TGTGCCAGCCGAATGACAACTAATGAAAAACTGTTTTTT. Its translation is CASRMTTNEKLFF.

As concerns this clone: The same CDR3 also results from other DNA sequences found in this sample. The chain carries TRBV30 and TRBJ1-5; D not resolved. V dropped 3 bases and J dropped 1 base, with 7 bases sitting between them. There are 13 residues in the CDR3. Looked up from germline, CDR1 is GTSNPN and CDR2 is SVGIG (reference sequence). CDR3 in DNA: TGTGCCTGGAGCGGTGGGAGCAATCAGCCCCAGCATTTT. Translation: CAWSGGSNQPQHF.

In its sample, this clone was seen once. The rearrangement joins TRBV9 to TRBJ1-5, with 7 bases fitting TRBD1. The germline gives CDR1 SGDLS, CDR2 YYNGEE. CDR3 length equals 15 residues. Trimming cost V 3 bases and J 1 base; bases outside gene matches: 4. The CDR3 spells CASSAGGQSNQPQHF. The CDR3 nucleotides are TGTGCCAGCAGCGCCGGGGGACAGAGCAATCAGCCCCAGCATTTT. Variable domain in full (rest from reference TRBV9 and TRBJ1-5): DSGVTQTPKHLITATGQRVTLRCSPRSGDLSVYWYQQSLDQGLQFLIQYYNGEERAKGNILERFSAQQFPDLHSELNLSSLELGDSALYFCASSAGGQSNQPQHFGDGTRLSIL.

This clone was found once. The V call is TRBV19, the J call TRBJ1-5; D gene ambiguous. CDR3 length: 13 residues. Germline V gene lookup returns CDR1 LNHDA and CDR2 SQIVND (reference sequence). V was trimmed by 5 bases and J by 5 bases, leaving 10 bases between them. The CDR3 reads CASSSQRDQPQHF. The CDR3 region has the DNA TGTGCCAGTAGTTCTCAGAGAGATCAGCCCCAGCATTTT.

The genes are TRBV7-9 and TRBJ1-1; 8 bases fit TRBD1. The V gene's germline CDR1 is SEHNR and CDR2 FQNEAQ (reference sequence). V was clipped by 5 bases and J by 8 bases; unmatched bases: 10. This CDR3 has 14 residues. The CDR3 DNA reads TGTGCCAGCAGCCTTAATACAGGGGGAAAGGAAGCTTTCTTT. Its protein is CASSLNTGGKEAFF.

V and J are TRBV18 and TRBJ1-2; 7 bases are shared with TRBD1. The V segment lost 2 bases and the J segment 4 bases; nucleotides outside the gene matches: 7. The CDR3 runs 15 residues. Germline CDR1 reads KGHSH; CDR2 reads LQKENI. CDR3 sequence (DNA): TGTGCCAGCTCACCAGAGACAGGGCCCTCCTATGGCTACACCTTC. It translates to CASSPETGPSYGYTF. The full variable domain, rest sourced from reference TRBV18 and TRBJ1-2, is NAGVMQNPRHLVRRRGQEARLRCSPMKGHSHVYWYRQLPEEGLKFMVYLQKENIIDESGMPKERFSAEFPKEGPSILRIQQVVRGDSAAYFCASSPETGPSYGYTFGSGTRLTVV.

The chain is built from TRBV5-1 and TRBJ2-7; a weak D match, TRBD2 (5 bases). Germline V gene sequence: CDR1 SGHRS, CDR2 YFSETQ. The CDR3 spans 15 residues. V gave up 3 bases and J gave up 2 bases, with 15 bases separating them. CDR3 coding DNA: TGCGCCAGCAGCTGGGGAGTGGCTGAGACCTACGAGCAGTACTTC. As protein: CASSWGVAETYEQYF.